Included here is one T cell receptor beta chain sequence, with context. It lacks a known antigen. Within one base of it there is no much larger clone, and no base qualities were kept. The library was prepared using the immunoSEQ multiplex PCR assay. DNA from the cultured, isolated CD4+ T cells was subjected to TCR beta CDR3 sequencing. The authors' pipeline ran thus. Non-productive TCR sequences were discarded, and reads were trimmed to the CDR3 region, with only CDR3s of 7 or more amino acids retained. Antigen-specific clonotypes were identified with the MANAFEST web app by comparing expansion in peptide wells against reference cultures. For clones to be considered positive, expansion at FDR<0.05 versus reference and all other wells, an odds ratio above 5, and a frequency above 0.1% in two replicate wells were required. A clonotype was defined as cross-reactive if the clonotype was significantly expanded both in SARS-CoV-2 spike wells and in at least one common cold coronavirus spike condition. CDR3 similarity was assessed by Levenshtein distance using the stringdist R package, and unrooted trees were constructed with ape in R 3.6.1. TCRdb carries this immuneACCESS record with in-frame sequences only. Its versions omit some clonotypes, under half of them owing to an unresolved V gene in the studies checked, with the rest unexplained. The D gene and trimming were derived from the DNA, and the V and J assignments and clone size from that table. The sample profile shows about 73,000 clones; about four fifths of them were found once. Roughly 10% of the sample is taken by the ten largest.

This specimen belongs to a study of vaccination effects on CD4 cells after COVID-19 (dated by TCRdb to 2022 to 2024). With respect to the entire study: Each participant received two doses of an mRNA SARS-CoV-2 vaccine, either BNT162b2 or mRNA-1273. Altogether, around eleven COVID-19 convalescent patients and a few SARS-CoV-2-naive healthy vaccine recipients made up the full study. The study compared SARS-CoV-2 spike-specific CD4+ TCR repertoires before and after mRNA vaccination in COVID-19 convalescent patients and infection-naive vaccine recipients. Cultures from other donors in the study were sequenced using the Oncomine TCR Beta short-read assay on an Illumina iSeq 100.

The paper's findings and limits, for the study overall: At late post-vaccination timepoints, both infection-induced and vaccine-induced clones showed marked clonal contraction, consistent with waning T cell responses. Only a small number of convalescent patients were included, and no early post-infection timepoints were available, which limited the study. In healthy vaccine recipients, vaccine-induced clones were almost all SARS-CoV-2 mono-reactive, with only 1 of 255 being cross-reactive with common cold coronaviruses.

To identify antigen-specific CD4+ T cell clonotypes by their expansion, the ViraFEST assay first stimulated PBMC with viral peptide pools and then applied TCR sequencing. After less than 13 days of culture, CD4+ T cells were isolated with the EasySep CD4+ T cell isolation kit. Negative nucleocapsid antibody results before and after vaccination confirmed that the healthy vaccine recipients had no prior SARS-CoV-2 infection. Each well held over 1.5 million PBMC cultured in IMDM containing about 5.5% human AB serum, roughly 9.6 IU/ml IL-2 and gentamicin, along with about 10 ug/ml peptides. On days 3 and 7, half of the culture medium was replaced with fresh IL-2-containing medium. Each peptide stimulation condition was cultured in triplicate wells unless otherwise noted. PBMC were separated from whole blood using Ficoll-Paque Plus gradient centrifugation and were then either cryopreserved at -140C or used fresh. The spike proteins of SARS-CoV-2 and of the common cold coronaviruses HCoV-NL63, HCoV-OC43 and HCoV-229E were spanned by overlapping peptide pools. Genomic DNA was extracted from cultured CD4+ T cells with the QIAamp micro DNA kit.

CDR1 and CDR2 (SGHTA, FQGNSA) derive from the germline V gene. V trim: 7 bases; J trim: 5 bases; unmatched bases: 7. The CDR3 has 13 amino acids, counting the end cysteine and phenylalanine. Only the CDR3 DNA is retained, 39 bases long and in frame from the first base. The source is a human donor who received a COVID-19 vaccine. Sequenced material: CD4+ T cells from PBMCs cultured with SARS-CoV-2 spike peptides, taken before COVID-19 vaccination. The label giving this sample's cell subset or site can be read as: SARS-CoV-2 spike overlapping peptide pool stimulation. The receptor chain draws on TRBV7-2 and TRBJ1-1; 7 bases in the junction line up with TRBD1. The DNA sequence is TGTGCCAGCACCATAACAGGGGAAACTGAAGCTTTCTTT. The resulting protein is CASTITGETEAFF.